This T cell receptor beta chain was documented in a study of regulatory dendritic cells for organ transplantation. Regarding the study as a whole: Of resting T cell subsets, memory CD8+ had the most alloreactive clonotypes. Memory CD8+ clonal expansion seemed more limited with regulatory than mature dendritic cells.

FACS sorted CD4+ or CD8+ T cells into CD45RA+ naive and CD45RO+ memory. Profiling relied on immunoSEQ multiplex PCR, and the TCRdb table lists in-frame clones only, not all of them. Here the sample spans around 29,000 clones, approximately 82% being singletons. About this clone: What it binds is unknown.

The CDR3 covers 16 residues. V was pared by 3 bases and J by 0 bases, with 13 bases between. The germline V gene encodes CDR1 SGDLS and CDR2 YYNGEE. The source is a human donor in good health. The V and J genes are TRBV9 and TRBJ1-3; no definite D call. Sequencing was done on a sample of naive CD8+ T cells from blood. Noted subset: CD45RA+ naive T cells. CDR3 coding DNA: TGTGCCAGCAGCGACCGAGCCCATATCTCTGGAAACACCATATATTTT. Translated, it gives CASSDRAHISGNTIYF.